This T cell receptor beta chain was recorded in a study of T-cell memory formation after mild COVID-19. Study at large: Clustering of TCRs was largely donor specific. Study outcomes and limitations: Cross-reactive memory appears to have joined, as suggested by some responding clones showing up in pre-infection memory.

There are a few counts of this clonotype. Its matching antigen is unknown. TCRdb re-called the 5' RACE reads with MiXCR, one entry per CDR3 protein. The data show some 180,000 distinct CDR3 sequences, roughly 13% seen once. Trimming shortened V by 1 base and J by 5 bases, and 9 bases separated the two germline ends. Germline-derived CDR1 and CDR2 are LGHNA and YNFKEQ. The length of the CDR3 is 14 residues. The sequence came from a man between 18 and 29 years old who had mild COVID-19 (a few samples of this study predate the infection). Cell type and time point are not known. The chain links TRBV4-2 to TRBJ2-1; maybe TRBD1 (6 bases). Material for sequencing was PBMCs or a T cell subset sorted from them (not recorded which). This CDR3 reads CASSQAGADNEQFF. The CDR3 DNA reads as TGTGCCAGCAGCCAAGCAGGGGCAGACAATGAGCAGTTCTTC.